Shown below are 30 T cell receptor beta chains from a single sample sequenced in a study of blood T cell repertoires in COVID-19. The data were produced by immunoSEQ multiplex PCR, yet TCRdb's version contains in-frame clones alone and is incomplete. The sample contains under 20,000 clones, roughly four fifths of which appear only once. The sequencing sample was made of peripheral blood. The source is a man older than 75 with active COVID-19.

The chain combines TRBV10-2 with TRBJ2-3; D is undetermined. This CDR3 has 15 residues. Germline-derived CDR1 and CDR2 are WSHSY and SAAADI. Deletions cut 1 base from V and 6 bases from J, with 14 bases between. CDR3 in DNA: TGCGCCAGCAGTGAGTTACTTCTCTCGGGTGATACGCAGTATTTT. Translating it yields CASSELLLSGDTQYF.

The chain recombines TRBV6-1 with TRBJ2-1, with TRBD2 identical over 13 bases. Germline CDR1 and CDR2: MNHNS and SASEGT. The V gene end was trimmed by 4 bases and the J gene end by 2 bases; junction bases not matched to a gene: 5. The CDR3 covers 17 residues. In DNA form, the CDR3 reads TGTGCCAGCAGTGGACCGGGACTAGCGGGACCCTACAATGAGCAGTTCTTC. Translation: CASSGPGLAGPYNEQFF.

This clone is a singleton in its sample. The V call is TRBV29-1, the J call TRBJ2-5; 7 bases are shared with TRBD1. Germline assignment: CDR1 SQVTM and CDR2 ANQGSEA. The CDR3 extends over 13 amino acids. V trimming: 6 bases; J trimming: 1 base; junction bases outside the gene matches: 5. The CDR3 region is CSVAHRGQETQYF. Written as DNA, the CDR3 is TGCAGCGTCGCCCACAGGGGCCAAGAGACCCAGTACTTC.

This clone was seen more than once but under ten times. This chain links TRBV6-5 with TRBJ1-5, with a weak D call TRBD1 (6 bases). With 6 bases removed from V and 4 bases from J, the gap between germline ends came to 10 bases. Looked up from germline, CDR1 is MNHEY and CDR2 is SVGAGI. The CDR3 is made up of 13 amino acids. The CDR3 loop reads CASSGQQNQPQHF. The CDR3 DNA is TGTGCCAGCAGCGGACAGCAGAATCAGCCCCAGCATTTT.

The chain couples TRBV7-6 to TRBJ2-1, with TRBD2 matching 12 bases. Trimming at V came to 4 bases and at J to 5 bases, leaving 9 bases not matched to a gene. The germline V gene encodes CDR1 SGHVS and CDR2 FNYEAQ. The CDR3 length is 17 residues. The CDR3 is CASSSSLRTSGNNEQFF. The DNA for the CDR3 is TGTGCCAGCAGCTCATCCCTCAGGACTAGCGGGAACAATGAGCAGTTCTTC.

This sequence joins TRBV9 and TRBJ2-1, with 10 bases matching TRBD2. The J segment lost 10 bases and the V segment lost 4 bases, leaving 11 bases of the junction unmatched. This CDR3 comprises 15 residues. Germline-derived CDR1 and CDR2 are SGDLS and YYNGEE. The CDR3 spells CASSLKVAGGPEQFF. CDR3 coding DNA: TGTGCCAGCAGCCTAAAAGTAGCGGGAGGTCCGGAGCAGTTCTTC.

The V call is TRBV6-1, the J call TRBJ2-7; a weak D match, TRBD1 (6 bases). The length of the CDR3 is 13 residues. Between the trimmed V and J ends, which lost 2 bases and 5 bases, there was a span of 10 bases. The germline gives CDR1 MNHNS, CDR2 SASEGT. This CDR3 is CASSESYRDEQYF. CDR3 DNA sequence: TGTGCCAGCAGTGAATCTTACAGGGACGAGCAGTACTTC.

With regard to this clone: Within the sample, other DNA sequences also encode this same CDR3. The CDR3 sequence is CSASGVAGGRGNEQFF. CDR3 nucleotide sequence: TGCAGTGCTAGTGGGGTAGCGGGAGGGCGGGGCAATGAGCAGTTCTTC. The V and J genes are TRBV20-1 and TRBJ2-1, with 11 positions matching TRBD2. V shed 3 bases and J 6 bases; nucleotides not matched to a gene: 10. Germline values: CDR1 DFQATT, CDR2 SNEGSKA (reference sequence). The CDR3 spans 16 residues.

The CDR3 nucleotides are TGCAGTCCCTGGAGAGAGCAGTACTTC. Encoded protein: CSPWREQYF. The chain has TRBV20-1 and TRBJ2-7; D unresolved. Germline V gene sequence: CDR1 DFQATT, CDR2 SNEGSKA (reference sequence). V was trimmed by 8 bases and J by 7 bases, leaving 9 bases between them. The CDR3 length is 9 residues.

As DNA, the CDR3 is TGTGCCAGCAGTGAAGGGAGCCCTCGGACAGGGGTAACCGGGGAGCTGTTTTTT. It specifies CASSEGSPRTGVTGELFF. The J gene is TRBJ2-2, the V gene TRBV2; TRBD1 aligns across 9 bases. Germline V gene sequence: CDR1 SNHLY, CDR2 FYNNEI. This CDR3 has 18 residues. The V segment lost 1 base and the J segment 5 bases; nucleotides outside the gene matches: 11.

The V gene is TRBV28, the J gene TRBJ2-7; no definite D call. The CDR3 extends over 12 amino acids. V was trimmed by 2 bases and J by 5 bases, leaving 7 bases between them. Germline V gives CDR1 MDHEN, CDR2 SYDVKM. The CDR3 DNA is TGTGCCAGCAGTTTACTCCAGAACGAGCAGTACTTC. Encoded protein: CASSLLQNEQYF.

The chain couples TRBV9 to TRBJ2-3, with TRBD2 identical over 11 bases. Germline CDR1 reads SGDLS; CDR2 reads YYNGEE. The junction had 1 base not matched to a gene; V was cut back by 0 bases and J by 4 bases. The CDR3 runs 15 residues. CDR3 protein: CASSVGTSGPDTQYF. Written as DNA, the CDR3 is TGTGCCAGCAGCGTAGGGACTAGCGGGCCAGATACGCAGTATTTT.

This clone appeared once. The chain employs TRBV19 and TRBJ1-6, with 8 nucleotides matching TRBD1. Germline CDR1 is LNHDA and CDR2 is SQIVND (reference sequence). The CDR3 loop spans 15 amino acids. V dropped 4 bases and J dropped 8; count of bases not matched to a gene: 7. CDR3 region: CASSTGTGSYSPLHF. The DNA of the CDR3 is TGTGCCAGTAGTACCGGGACAGGTTCCTATTCACCCCTCCACTTT.

This clone was recorded once. The CDR3 DNA sequence: TGTGCCAGCAGTGAACCCGGCTACAATGAGCAGTTCTTC. It translates to CASSEPGYNEQFF. This sequence joins TRBV6-1 and TRBJ2-1; unclear D gene. With 2 bases removed from V and 3 bases from J, the gap between germline ends came to 5 bases. CDR3 length: 13 residues. CDR1 and CDR2 from the germline V gene are MNHNS and SASEGT.

This chain uses TRBV21-1 with TRBJ2-3; TRBD2 was called by the table and not checked on the DNA. TRBV21-1 constitutes a pseudogene. The CDR3 consists of 13 residues. Here the CDR3 DNA reads TGTGCCACCCCCGGGACTAGCAGCTCTACGCAGTATTTT. This translates into CATPGTSSSTQYF.

This sequence joins TRBV11-2 and TRBJ2-2; 12 positions match TRBD2. The CDR3 contains 14 residues. CDR1 and CDR2 (germline): SGHAT, FQNNGV. The V segment lost 8 bases and the J segment 4 bases; nucleotides outside the gene matches: 2. Written as DNA, the CDR3 is TGTGCCAGCCGACTAGCGGGAGTCACCGGGGAGCTGTTTTTT. Translated: CASRLAGVTGELFF.

This chain joins TRBV5-1 and TRBJ2-7, with 9 positions matching TRBD1. Germline V lookup: CDR1 SGHRS, CDR2 YFSETQ. Trimming took 3 bases from V and 5 from J; bases not matched to a gene: 6. The CDR3 extends over 14 amino acids. The CDR3 bases are TGCGCCAGCAGCTCAGGACAGGGGTACCACGAGCAGTACTTC. Translating gives CASSSGQGYHEQYF.

The V and J genes are TRBV5-1 and TRBJ1-3; maybe TRBD1 (5 bases). V lost 1 base and J lost 8, with 13 bases in between. CDR1 is SGHRS and CDR2 is YFSETQ in the germline V gene. The CDR3 totals 14 residues. The CDR3 DNA reads as TGCGCCAGCAGCTTGACCCAGGGCGGGGACACCATATATTTT. It translates to CASSLTQGGDTIYF.

CDR3 loop: CASSPDGVPGEKLFF. The CDR3 DNA is TGTGCCAGCAGTCCAGACGGGGTGCCGGGGGAAAAACTGTTTTTT. This sequence joins TRBV7-9 and TRBJ1-4, with unresolved D. In germline, CDR1 is SEHNR, CDR2 FQNEAQ (reference sequence). The CDR3 runs 15 residues. With 6 bases removed from V and 8 bases from J, the gap between germline ends came to 19 bases.

This clone was recorded only once. This chain joins TRBV9 and TRBJ2-3, with no clear D. With 0 bases removed from V and 1 base from J, the gap between germline ends came to 12 bases. Per germline, CDR1 SGDLS and CDR2 YYNGEE. This CDR3 spans 16 amino acids. As DNA, the CDR3 is TGTGCCAGCAGCGTAGCCGCCCAGGCCCGCACAGATACGCAGTATTTT. Translated, it gives CASSVAAQARTDTQYF. The full variable domain, with the rest looked up from reference TRBV9 and TRBJ2-3, is DSGVTQTPKHLITATGQRVTLRCSPRSGDLSVYWYQQSLDQGLQFLIQYYNGEERAKGNILERFSAQQFPDLHSELNLSSLELGDSALYFCASSVAAQARTDTQYFGPGTRLTVL.

The J gene is TRBJ2-3, the V gene TRBV28; 10 bases are shared with TRBD2. J lost 5 bases, V lost 4 bases, and 9 bases had no gene match. The CDR3 length is 16 residues. Germline V gene data show CDR1 as MDHEN and CDR2 as SYDVKM. The CDR3 coding sequence is TGTGCCAGCAGTTCGTCCGGGACTAGCGATCTAGATACGCAGTATTTT. Encoded protein: CASSSSGTSDLDTQYF.

The chain is built from TRBV4-1 and TRBJ2-5; possibly TRBD2 for D (6 bases). V lost 0 bases and J lost 4, with 12 bases in between. This CDR3 contains 15 residues. From germline, CDR1 is MGHRA and CDR2 YSYEKL. The CDR3 nucleotides are TGCGCCAGCAGCCAAGATGGCGGGACCTCAGAGACCCAGTACTTC. Protein product: CASSQDGGTSETQYF.

The J gene is TRBJ1-2, the V gene TRBV20-1; D is undetermined. V lost 3 bases and J lost 4, with 12 bases in between. The CDR3 totals 13 residues. Germline assignment: CDR1 DFQATT and CDR2 SNEGSKA (reference sequence). As DNA, the CDR3 is TGCAGTGCTAGTCCGGCGGAGGTCTATGGCTACACCTTC. It yields the protein CSASPAEVYGYTF.

The gene calls are TRBV27 and TRBJ2-2, with 7 bases lining up with TRBD2. Germline-derived CDR1 and CDR2 are MNHEY and SMNVEV (reference sequence). The CDR3 sequence is 16 residues long. Trimming at V came to 5 bases and at J to 1 base, leaving 7 bases not matched to a gene. CDR3 coding DNA: TGTGCCAGCAGTCGGGGGGTGAAACGGAACACCGGGGAGCTGTTTTTT. Encoded protein: CASSRGVKRNTGELFF.

The rearrangement uses TRBV29-1 and TRBJ2-1; 7 bases agree with TRBD1. CDR1 SQVTM and CDR2 ANQGSEA come from the germline V gene. The CDR3 contains 14 residues. V shed 4 bases and J 5 bases; nucleotides not matched to a gene: 8. The CDR3 sequence is CSVVTDRAHNEQFF. The CDR3 DNA is TGCAGCGTTGTCACCGACAGGGCGCACAATGAGCAGTTCTTC.

The rearrangement uses TRBV5-4 and TRBJ2-5; 12 nucleotides line up with TRBD2. This CDR3 is 15 amino acids long. Germline CDR1 is SGHNT and CDR2 is YYREEE (reference sequence). J gave up 3 bases and V 7 bases, and 7 bases lay outside the gene matches. CDR3 region: CASGARLAGEETQYF. Here the CDR3 DNA reads TGTGCCAGCGGCGCCCGACTAGCGGGAGAAGAGACCCAGTACTTC.

This clone turned up a few times. This sequence joins TRBV19 and TRBJ1-5; D is perhaps TRBD1 (5 bases). This CDR3 region has 16 residues. Germline V CDR1 and CDR2: LNHDA, SQIVND (reference sequence). Trimming pared 2 bases from V and 7 bases from J, leaving 18 bases between. This chain's CDR3 is CASSITGGSQGQPQHF. CDR3 coding DNA: TGTGCCAGTAGTATAACAGGTGGGTCGCAAGGGCAGCCCCAGCATTTT. Supplemented by reference TRBV19 and TRBJ1-5, the full variable domain reads DGGITQSPKYLFRKEGQNVTLSCEQNLNHDAMYWYRQDPGQGLRLIYYSQIVNDFQKGDIAEGYSVSREKKESFPLTVTSAQKNPTAFYLCASSITGGSQGQPQHFGDGTRLSIL.

The chain employs TRBV7-9 and TRBJ2-1, with 15 positions matching TRBD2. In germline, CDR1 is SEHNR, CDR2 FQNEAQ (reference sequence). V trimming: 0 bases; J trimming: 1 base; junction bases outside the gene matches: 1. This CDR3 comprises 18 residues. The CDR3 loop is CASSLAGLAGGSYNEQFF. The CDR3 DNA reads as TGTGCCAGCAGCTTAGCGGGACTAGCGGGAGGTTCCTACAATGAGCAGTTCTTC.

J is TRBJ2-2 and V is TRBV19; 7 bases agree with TRBD2. The CDR3 contains 18 residues. The V segment lost 3 bases and the J segment 4 bases; nucleotides outside the gene matches: 14. Looked up from germline, CDR1 is LNHDA and CDR2 is SQIVND (reference sequence). The CDR3 sequence: CASSIGGIGGRGTGELFF. The DNA for the CDR3 is TGTGCCAGTAGTATTGGGGGGATCGGCGGGAGAGGCACCGGGGAGCTGTTTTTT.

This clone occurred a few times. The chain has TRBV28 and TRBJ1-5; 12 bases map to TRBD1. This CDR3 is 15 amino acids long. Germline CDR1 is MDHEN and CDR2 is SYDVKM. V shed 4 bases, J shed 6 bases, and the junction held 4 bases outside the gene matches. CDR3: CASSWGQGAGQPQHF. In DNA, the CDR3 is TGTGCCAGCAGTTGGGGACAGGGGGCAGGTCAGCCCCAGCATTTT.